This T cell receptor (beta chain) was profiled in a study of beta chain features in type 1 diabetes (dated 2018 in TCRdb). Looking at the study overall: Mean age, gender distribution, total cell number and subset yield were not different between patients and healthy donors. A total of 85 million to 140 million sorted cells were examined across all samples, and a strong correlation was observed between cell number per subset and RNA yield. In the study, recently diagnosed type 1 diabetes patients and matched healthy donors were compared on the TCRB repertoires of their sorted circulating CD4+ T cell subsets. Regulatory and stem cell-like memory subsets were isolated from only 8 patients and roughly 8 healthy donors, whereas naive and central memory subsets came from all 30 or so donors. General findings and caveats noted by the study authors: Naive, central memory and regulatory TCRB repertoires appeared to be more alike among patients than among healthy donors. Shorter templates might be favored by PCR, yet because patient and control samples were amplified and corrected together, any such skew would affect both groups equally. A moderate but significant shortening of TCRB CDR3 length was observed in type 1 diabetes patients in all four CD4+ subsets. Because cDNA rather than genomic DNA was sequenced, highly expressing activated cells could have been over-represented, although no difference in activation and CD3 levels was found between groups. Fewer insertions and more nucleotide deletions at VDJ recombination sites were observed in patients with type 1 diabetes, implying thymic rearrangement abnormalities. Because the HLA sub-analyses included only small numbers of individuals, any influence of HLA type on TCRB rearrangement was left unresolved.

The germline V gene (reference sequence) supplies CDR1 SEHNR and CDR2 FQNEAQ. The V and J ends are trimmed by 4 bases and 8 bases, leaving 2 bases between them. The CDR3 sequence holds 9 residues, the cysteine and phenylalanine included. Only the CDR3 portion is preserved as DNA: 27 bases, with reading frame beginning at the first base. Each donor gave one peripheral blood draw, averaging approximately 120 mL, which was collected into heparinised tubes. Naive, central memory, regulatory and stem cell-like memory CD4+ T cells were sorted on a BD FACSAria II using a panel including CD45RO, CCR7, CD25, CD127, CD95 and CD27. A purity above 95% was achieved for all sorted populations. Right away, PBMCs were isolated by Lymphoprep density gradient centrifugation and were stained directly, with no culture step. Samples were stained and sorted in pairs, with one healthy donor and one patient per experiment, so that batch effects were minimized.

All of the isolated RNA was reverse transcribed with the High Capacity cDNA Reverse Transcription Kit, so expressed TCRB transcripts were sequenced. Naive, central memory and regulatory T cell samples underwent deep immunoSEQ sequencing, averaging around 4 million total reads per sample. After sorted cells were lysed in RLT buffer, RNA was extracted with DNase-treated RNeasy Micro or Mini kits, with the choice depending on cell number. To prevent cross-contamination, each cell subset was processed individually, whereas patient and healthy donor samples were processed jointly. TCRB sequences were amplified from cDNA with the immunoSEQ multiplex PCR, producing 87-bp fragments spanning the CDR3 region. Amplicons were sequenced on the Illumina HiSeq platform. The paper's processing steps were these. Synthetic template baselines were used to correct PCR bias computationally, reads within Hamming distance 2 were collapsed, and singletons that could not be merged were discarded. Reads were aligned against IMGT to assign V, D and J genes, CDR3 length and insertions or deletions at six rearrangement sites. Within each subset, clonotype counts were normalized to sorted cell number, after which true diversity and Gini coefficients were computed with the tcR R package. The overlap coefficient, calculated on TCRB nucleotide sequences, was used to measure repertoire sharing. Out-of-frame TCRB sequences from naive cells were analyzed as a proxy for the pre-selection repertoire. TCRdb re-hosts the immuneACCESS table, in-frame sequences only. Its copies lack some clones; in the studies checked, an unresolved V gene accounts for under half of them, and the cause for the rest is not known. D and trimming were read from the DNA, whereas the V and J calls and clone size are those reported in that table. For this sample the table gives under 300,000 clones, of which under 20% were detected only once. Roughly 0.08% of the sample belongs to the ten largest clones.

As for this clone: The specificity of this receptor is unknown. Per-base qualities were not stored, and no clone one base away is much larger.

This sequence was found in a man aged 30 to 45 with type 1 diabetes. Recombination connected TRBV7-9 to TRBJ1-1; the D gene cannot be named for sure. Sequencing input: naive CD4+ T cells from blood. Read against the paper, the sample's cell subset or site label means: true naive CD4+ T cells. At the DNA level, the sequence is TGTGCCAGCAGCTCGGAAGCTTTCTTT. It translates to CASSSEAFF.